This T cell receptor delta chain was captured by sequencing in a study of human gamma delta and Vdelta1 T cells (dated by TCRdb to 2017 to 2018). Context from the whole study: The study investigated Delta One T cells, Vd1+ gamma-delta T cells, as cytotoxic effectors against acute myeloid leukemia.

CDR3 length: 24 amino acids, cysteine to phenylalanine. The read is trimmed to its CDR3 DNA, 72 bases read in frame from base 1. V is trimmed back by 1 base and J by 0 bases, and the junction contains 23 bases that no gene match accounts for. The germline V gene sets CDR1 to TSWWSYY and CDR2 to QGS. Libraries were prepared through PCR. The sequencer listed for this sample is Illumina MiSeq. Clone calls in TCRdb were regenerated from the public reads with CATT, after which identical DNA sequences shared one row. For this sample there are approximately 6,300 delta-chain clones; about 9.4% appear just once. The top ten clonotypes cover roughly 13% of the sample. In the case of this clone: Its antigen target is currently unknown. A much larger clone lies one base from this, so it may be a read error.

Material for sequencing was naive CD27+ Vdelta1 gamma-delta T cells from blood. The receptor's source is a human donor in good health. The sequence is built from TRDV1 and TRDJ1, with 13 bases aligning to TRDD3. The CDR3 amino acid sequence is: CALGERRAMHWGIRALGNTDKLIF. The nucleotide sequence is TGTGCTCTTGGGGAACGGAGGGCCATGCACTGGGGGATACGCGCATTAGGCAACACCGATAAACTCATCTTT.